This is a list of T cell receptor beta chains from one sample in a study of CD8+CD57+ T cells in acquired aplastic anemia. TCRdb itself ran the reads through MiXCR, one entry per CDR3 protein. The sample shows about 470,000 distinct CDR3 sequences, about a third of them seen only once. Sequenced sample: sorted CD4+, CD8+, or CD8+CD57+ T cells (not recorded which) from PBMCs. Receptors originate from a human donor with aplastic anemia. CDR3s include the opening cysteine and the closing phenylalanine or tryptophan. The D gene is left open where the match is weak. The listing skips clone size in some rows; elsewhere it reads once, few, many or a size class.

V gene: TRBV7-2
J gene: TRBJ1-2
clone size: many
D gene: .
CDR3 DNA: TGTGCCAGCAGCTTCAGGGGAGGGTTTTATGGCTACACCTTC
CDR3 protein: CASSFRGGFYGYTF

V gene: TRBV5-1
J gene: TRBJ1-6
clone size: many
D gene: .
CDR3 DNA: TGCGCCAGCGGAATTGGGAGGTCAGGCTCACCCCTCCACTTT
CDR3 protein: CASGIGRSGSPLHF

V gene: TRBV19
J gene: TRBJ2-3
clone size: few
D gene: TRBD2
CDR3 DNA: TGTGCCAGTAGTTACCGACTAGCGGGGACCCGCGGGGCAGATACGCAGTATTTT
CDR3 protein: CASSYRLAGTRGADTQYF

V gene: TRBV20-1
J gene: TRBJ2-5
clone size: many
D gene: .
CDR3 DNA: TGCAGTGCTACCGAAGAGACCCAGTACTTC
CDR3 protein: CSATEETQYF

V gene: TRBV7-2
J gene: TRBJ1-2
clone size: many
D gene: .
CDR3 DNA: TGTGCCAGCAACTCTCAGGCGACCTATGGCTACACCTTC
CDR3 protein: CASNSQATYGYTF

V gene: TRBV19
J gene: TRBJ2-3
clone size: many
D gene: TRBD2
CDR3 DNA: TGTGCCAGTAGTACGCGGGGGGCCATAGATACGCAGTATTTT
CDR3 protein: CASSTRGAIDTQYF

V gene: TRBV20-1
J gene: TRBJ2-5
clone size: many
D gene: .
CDR3 DNA: TGCAGTGCTCACTCGCAAGAGACCCAGTACTTC
CDR3 protein: CSAHSQETQYF

V gene: TRBV20-1
J gene: TRBJ1-1
clone size: many
D gene: .
CDR3 DNA: TGCAGTGCTAGCACTGAAGCTTTCTTT
CDR3 protein: CSASTEAFF

V gene: TRBV2
J gene: TRBJ1-1
clone size: many
D gene: .
CDR3 DNA: TGTGCCAGCAGTGAAGACAGGAACACTGAAGCTTTCTTT
CDR3 protein: CASSEDRNTEAFF

V gene: TRBV10-1
J gene: TRBJ2-4
clone size: .
D gene: .
CDR3 DNA: TGCGCCAGCAGTGAGTGGAAGATGTCGGACATTCAGTACTTC
CDR3 protein: CASSEWKMSDIQYF

V gene: TRBV9
J gene: TRBJ2-2
clone size: few
D gene: TRBD2
CDR3 DNA: TGTGCCAGCAGCGTAGTAGGACTAGCGACCGGGGAGCTGTTTTTT
CDR3 protein: CASSVVGLATGELFF

V gene: TRBV19
J gene: TRBJ1-5
clone size: many
D gene: TRBD1
CDR3 DNA: TGTGCCAGTAGTAGAACAGGGGCAGGAGATCAGCCCCAGCATTTT
CDR3 protein: CASSRTGAGDQPQHF

V gene: TRBV20-1
J gene: TRBJ1-2
clone size: many
D gene: TRBD1
CDR3 DNA: TGCAGTGCTAGAGACGACAGGGATCACAGTGGCTACACCTTC
CDR3 protein: CSARDDRDHSGYTF

V gene: TRBV15
J gene: TRBJ1-2
clone size: few
D gene: .
CDR3 DNA: TGTGCCACCAGCAGAGACGGGGGTTCCGGAAACACCTTC
CDR3 protein: CATSRDGGSGNTF

V gene: TRBV5-4
J gene: TRBJ1-2
clone size: .
D gene: TRBD1
CDR3 DNA: TGTGCCAGCAGCTTTTGGGGACAGCGTTATGGCTACACCTTC
CDR3 protein: CASSFWGQRYGYTF

V gene: TRBV20-1
J gene: TRBJ1-2
clone size: many
D gene: .
CDR3 DNA: TGCAGTGCTAGAGCTTACGGCGGAGCTAACTATGGCTACACCTTC
CDR3 protein: CSARAYGGANYGYTF

V gene: TRBV7-6
J gene: TRBJ2-5
clone size: few
D gene: TRBD1
CDR3 DNA: TGTGCCAGCAGCAACTATAAGGGACAGGCGGCTGCAGAGACCCAGTACTTC
CDR3 protein: CASSNYKGQAAAETQYF

V gene: TRBV7-9
J gene: TRBJ1-1
clone size: many
D gene: TRBD1
CDR3 DNA: TGTGCCAGCAGCTCTCGACAGGGGCTTGGTGAAGCTTTCTTT
CDR3 protein: CASSSRQGLGEAFF

V gene: TRBV20-1
J gene: TRBJ2-1
clone size: few
D gene: .
CDR3 DNA: TGCAGTGCTAGAGTGTCGGGTCCTGTCAGTGAGCAGTTCTTC
CDR3 protein: CSARVSGPVSEQFF

V gene: TRBV25-1
J gene: TRBJ1-1
clone size: .
D gene: .
CDR3 DNA: TGTGCCAGCAGCTCGAGACAGGACTATACTGAAGCTTTCTTT
CDR3 protein: CASSSRQDYTEAFF

V gene: TRBV25-1
J gene: TRBJ2-5
clone size: many
D gene: .
CDR3 DNA: TGTGCCAGCAGTGAAATCGGTATGGGGGAACAAGAGACCCAGTACTTC
CDR3 protein: CASSEIGMGEQETQYF

V gene: TRBV29-1
J gene: TRBJ2-3
clone size: .
D gene: .
CDR3 DNA: TGCAGCGTTGAGGCTTCTAACACAGATACGCAGTATTTT
CDR3 protein: CSVEASNTDTQYF

V gene: TRBV20-1
J gene: TRBJ2-7
clone size: .
D gene: .
CDR3 DNA: TGCAGTGCTAGGGGCGTCTCACAGGAGCACGAGCAGTACTTC
CDR3 protein: CSARGVSQEHEQYF

V gene: TRBV7-8
J gene: TRBJ1-4
clone size: once
D gene: .
CDR3 DNA: TGTGCCAGCAGTCTGGGACATAGAGTGGAAAAACTGTTTTTT
CDR3 protein: CASSLGHRVEKLFF

V gene: TRBV2
J gene: TRBJ1-2
clone size: .
D gene: .
CDR3 DNA: TGTGCCAGCAGAGAGACAGTATATGGCTACACCTTC
CDR3 protein: CASRETVYGYTF

V gene: TRBV24-1
J gene: TRBJ2-7
clone size: .
D gene: TRBD1
CDR3 DNA: TGTGCCACCAGTACGGGACAGCGAGTCTACGAGCAGTACTTC
CDR3 protein: CATSTGQRVYEQYF

V gene: TRBV7-9
J gene: TRBJ2-3
clone size: many
D gene: .
CDR3 DNA: TGTGCCAGCAGCTTCGACACAGATACGCAGTATTTT
CDR3 protein: CASSFDTDTQYF

V gene: TRBV10-3
J gene: TRBJ2-7
clone size: once
D gene: TRBD1
CDR3 DNA: TGTGCCATCCAAAGGACAGGGAGCTCCTACGAGCAGTACTTC
CDR3 protein: CAIQRTGSSYEQYF